These 26 T cell receptor beta chains were all obtained from the same sample, sequenced in a study of graft-versus-host responses after intestinal transplantation (dated by TCRdb to the early 2020s). Library generation was performed with the immunoSEQ multiplex PCR assay. TCRdb stores this immuneACCESS table with in-frame sequences only. Part of the clones is absent; in the studies checked, under half of the shortfall reflects unresolved V genes, and no reason is known for the rest. Here the sample has around 95,000 clones; over 75% occur a single time. Jointly, the top ten make up over 0.95% of the sample. The time point label, as the study defines it: cells obtained before transplantation from donor or recipient. For these receptors, no antigen is known. Sample: unstimulated CD4+ T cells sorted from spleen or lymph node cells, taken before transplant. Every receptor here comes from a human donor who was the organ donor for an intestinal transplant.

This chain uses TRBV6-4 with TRBJ2-1, with 11 bases identical to TRBD2. The CDR3 runs 14 residues. Germline V gene data show CDR1 as MRHNA and CDR2 as SNTAGT. The V gene end was trimmed by 4 bases and the J gene end by 4 bases; junction bases not matched to a gene: 0. The CDR3 DNA follows: TGTGCCAGCAGTGCTAGCGGGGGGTACAATGAGCAGTTCTTC. Translating it yields CASSASGGYNEQFF.

CDR3 loop: CASSPPLGGSNTGELFF. CDR3 sequence (DNA): TGTGCCAGCAGTCCTCCCCTAGGGGGATCGAACACCGGGGAGCTGTTTTTT. The genes are TRBV28 and TRBJ2-2; TRBD1 might be the D (6 bases). CDR1 is MDHEN and CDR2 is SYDVKM in the germline V gene. The CDR3 totals 17 residues. Deletions cut 5 bases from V and 0 bases from J, with 16 bases between.

This clone was seen a few times. The chain joins TRBV13 to TRBJ2-7; D is ambiguous. V was shortened by 5 bases and J by 5 bases, with 10 bases between the two germline ends. Looked up from germline, CDR1 is PRHDT and CDR2 is FYEKMQ (reference sequence). The CDR3 length is 12 residues. Here the CDR3 reads CASSLDGDEQYF. The CDR3 region has the DNA TGTGCCAGCAGCCTGGACGGTGACGAGCAGTACTTC.

The rearrangement links TRBV5-1 to TRBJ2-3; 9 bases fit TRBD2. Germline CDR1 reads SGHRS; CDR2 reads YFSETQ. The CDR3 length is 16 residues. Trimming took 0 bases from V and 4 from J; bases not matched to a gene: 6. The CDR3 sequence: CASSLEARGGADTQYF. For the CDR3, the DNA is TGCGCCAGCAGCTTGGAGGCGCGGGGGGGGGCAGATACGCAGTATTTT. Supplemented by reference TRBV5-1 and TRBJ2-3, the full variable domain reads KAGVTQTPRYLIKTRGQQVTLSCSPISGHRSVSWYQQTPGQGLQFLFEYFSETQRNKGNFPGRFSGRQFSNSRSEMNVSTLELGDSALYLCASSLEARGGADTQYFGPGTRLTVL.

The genes are TRBV27 and TRBJ1-6, with TRBD1 as a possible D gene (5 bases). The ends were cut back, 6 bases at V and 7 bases at J, with 16 bases in the middle. Germline values: CDR1 MNHEY, CDR2 SMNVEV (reference sequence). The CDR3 consists of 15 residues. The CDR3 loop reads CASRLGTGANSPLHF. CDR3 DNA: TGTGCCAGCAGGCTCGGCACAGGAGCCAATTCACCCCTCCACTTT.

This chain connects TRBV18 to TRBJ2-1; D is uncertain. CDR1 and CDR2 (germline): KGHSH, LQKENI. Trimming stripped 2 bases from V and 8 bases from J, with 10 bases between. This CDR3 region has 13 residues. The CDR3 here is CASSPTNPYEQFF. Written as DNA, the CDR3 is TGTGCCAGCTCACCAACAAACCCATATGAGCAGTTCTTC.

V and J are TRBV4-2 and TRBJ1-1; no reliable D call. V gave up 4 bases and J gave up 5 bases, with 17 bases separating them. CDR3 length: 15 residues. Germline CDR1 is LGHNA and CDR2 is YNFKEQ. The CDR3 loop is CASSRSINQRTEAFF. Here the CDR3 DNA reads TGTGCCAGCAGCCGATCTATTAATCAGAGGACTGAAGCTTTCTTT.

The chain is built from TRBV5-8 and TRBJ1-2, with 7 bases identical to TRBD1. Per the germline V gene, CDR1 is SGHTS and CDR2 is YDEGEE. The J segment lost 0 bases and the V segment lost 4 bases, leaving 9 bases of the junction unmatched. This CDR3 is 16 amino acids long. This CDR3 reads CASSPHPGTANYGYTF. Written as DNA, the CDR3 is TGTGCCAGCAGCCCGCATCCCGGGACAGCTAACTATGGCTACACCTTC.

The V call is TRBV6-5, the J call TRBJ2-5; D is possibly TRBD2 (7 bases). Germline V gives CDR1 MNHEY, CDR2 SVGAGI. CDR3 length: 15 residues. The V end was cut by 6 bases, the J end by 3 bases, with 17 bases between. The CDR3 DNA reads TGTGCCAGCAGCTTACTCGGGGGGCGGAAAGAGACCCAGTACTTC. It yields the protein CASSLLGGRKETQYF.

V and J are TRBV11-2 and TRBJ2-7; 7 bases map to TRBD1. Looked up from germline, CDR1 is SGHAT and CDR2 is FQNNGV. This CDR3 spans 14 amino acids. V dropped 5 bases and J dropped 1; count of bases not matched to a gene: 5. Written as DNA, the CDR3 is TGTGCCAGCAGCGTAACAGGGGTTTCCTACGAGCAGTACTTC. Encoded protein: CASSVTGVSYEQYF.

This clone was picked up one time. This chain links TRBV7-2 with TRBJ2-1, with TRBD2 identical over 8 bases. Germline CDR1 is SGHTA and CDR2 is FQGNSA. The CDR3 is 15 residues long. The ends lost 2 bases at V and 6 bases at J; junction bases unmatched: 6. The CDR3 here is CASSLSRGGPNEQFF. Here the CDR3 DNA reads TGTGCCAGCAGCTTATCCCGGGGGGGCCCCAATGAGCAGTTCTTC.

The rearrangement uses TRBV6-6 and TRBJ2-1; the match to TRBD2 covers 9 bases. J was trimmed by 8 bases and V by 6 bases; bases with no gene match: 11. Looked up from germline, CDR1 is MNHNY and CDR2 is SVGAGI (reference sequence). The CDR3 runs to 15 residues. The CDR3 protein is CASSRGLAPVDEQFF. CDR3 DNA: TGTGCCAGCAGCCGGGGACTAGCCCCCGTCGATGAGCAGTTCTTC.

The genes are TRBV6-1 and TRBJ1-2; TRBD1 is a possible D gene (5 bases). Trimming took 4 bases from V and 4 from J, leaving 19 bases between them. CDR1 is MNHNS, CDR2 SASEGT, per germline. The CDR3 covers 16 residues. The CDR3, as DNA: TGTGCCAGCAGTGCTACTCCAGGGACTTTCACCTATGGCTACACCTTC. Its translation: CASSATPGTFTYGYTF.

This clone was seen more than once but under ten times. The chain recombines TRBV4-1 with TRBJ1-1; TRBD1 matches at 10 bases. Trimming cost V 3 bases and J 6 bases; bases outside gene matches: 4. Germline CDR1 MGHRA, CDR2 YSYEKL. The CDR3 is 14 amino acids. CDR3 loop: CASSHWDRGSEAFF. As DNA, the CDR3 is TGCGCCAGCAGCCATTGGGACAGGGGCTCTGAAGCTTTCTTT.

This chain uses TRBV27 with TRBJ2-3; maybe TRBD1 (5 bases). The germline CDR1 and CDR2 sequences are MNHEY and SMNVEV (reference sequence). There are 16 residues in the CDR3. V lost 6 bases and J lost 2, with 18 bases in between. Here the CDR3 reads CASRLARVRDTDTQYF. CDR3 DNA: TGTGCCAGCAGGCTCGCCAGGGTTAGGGACACAGATACGCAGTATTTT.

The chain joins TRBV2 to TRBJ1-6, with TRBD1 as a possible D gene (5 bases). CDR3 size: 15 residues. Germline V gene lookup returns CDR1 SNHLY and CDR2 FYNNEI. V dropped 8 bases and J dropped 6 bases, with 17 bases sitting between them. The CDR3 DNA sequence: TGTGCCAGCCACGGGGACGGCCGGTCTAATTCACCCCTCCACTTT. This sequence encodes CASHGDGRSNSPLHF.

The V and J genes are TRBV7-2 and TRBJ2-5; 8 nucleotides agree with TRBD2. V lost 5 bases and J lost 3; bases outside the gene matches: 8. The CDR3 extends over 15 amino acids. Germline V CDR1 and CDR2: SGHTA, FQGNSA. The CDR3 DNA follows: TGTGCCAGCAGCATCCGAGGGACTAGAGAAGAGACCCAGTACTTC. It codes for CASSIRGTREETQYF.

The CDR3 loop reads CASSPVQGNTQYF. The CDR3 DNA follows: TGCGCCAGCAGCCCGGTTCAGGGGAATACGCAGTATTTT. This chain joins TRBV5-1 and TRBJ2-3; D perhaps matches TRBD1 (6 bases). The germline V and J ends were trimmed by 4 bases and 7 bases, with 13 bases remaining between them. The CDR3 length is 13 residues. Germline V gene data show CDR1 as SGHRS and CDR2 as YFSETQ.

The V call is TRBV29-1, the J call TRBJ1-6; D not certain. Between the trimmed V and J ends, which lost 5 bases and 6 bases, there was a span of 11 bases. The germline V gene encodes CDR1 SQVTM and CDR2 ANQGSEA. This CDR3 comprises 13 residues. The DNA of the CDR3 is TGCAGCGTTAAGTCAGATGGTAATTCACCCCTCCACTTT. It codes for CSVKSDGNSPLHF.

As for this clone: A junction end diverges from the germline sequence, so it may reflect a read error. The chain combines TRBV5-4 with TRBJ1-2; 7 bases map to TRBD1. This CDR3 is 14 amino acids long. Germline assignment: CDR1 SGHNT and CDR2 YYREEE (reference sequence). CDR3 DNA: TGTGCCAGCAGCTTACGGGACAGCCCCTATAGCTACACCTTC. Its protein product is CASSLRDSPYSYTF.

The chain combines TRBV11-2 with TRBJ1-1, with TRBD1 identical over 9 bases. Germline V CDR1 and CDR2: SGHAT, FQNNGV. The length of the CDR3 is 16 residues. V dropped 6 bases and J dropped 5; count of bases not matched to a gene: 13. The chain's CDR3 is CASSLSAGQGQTEAFF. The CDR3 coding sequence is TGTGCCAGCAGTCTCAGTGCGGGACAGGGTCAAACTGAAGCTTTCTTT.

The chain links TRBV4-2 to TRBJ2-3, with unresolved D. The germline V and J ends were trimmed by 8 bases and 1 base, with 13 bases remaining between them. The CDR3 runs to 14 residues. Germline-derived CDR1 and CDR2 are LGHNA and YNFKEQ. CDR3 protein: CASGSLTGTDTQYF. Written as DNA, the CDR3 is TGTGCCAGCGGCAGTCTGACCGGCACAGATACGCAGTATTTT.

This clone was counted once. This chain connects TRBV7-8 to TRBJ1-6; D not certain. This CDR3 contains 15 residues. The V end was cut by 4 bases, the J end by 7 bases, with 14 bases between. CDR1 is SGHVS and CDR2 is FQNEAQ in the germline V gene. The CDR3 loop is CASSSFGQWNSPLHF. CDR3 bases: TGTGCCAGCAGCTCTTTTGGGCAGTGGAATTCACCCCTCCACTTT.

V and J are TRBV27 and TRBJ1-5, with no clear D. The CDR3 runs 12 residues. V lost 6 bases and J 2 bases, leaving 5 bases between the germline ends. Germline assignment: CDR1 MNHEY and CDR2 SMNVEV (reference sequence). The DNA of the CDR3 is TGTGCCAGCAGGGCCGGCAATCAGCCCCAGCATTTT. Translating it yields CASRAGNQPQHF.

The gene calls are TRBV6-1 and TRBJ1-6; D unclear. The CDR3 covers 15 residues. The V end lost 8 bases, the J end lost 1 base, and 12 bases lay between the germline ends. The V gene's germline CDR1 is MNHNS and CDR2 SASEGT. CDR3 residues: CASRLDDSYNSPLHF. DNA for the CDR3: TGTGCCAGCCGCCTAGACGATTCCTATAATTCACCCCTCCACTTT.

V is TRBV9 and J is TRBJ2-7, with 7 positions matching TRBD2. This CDR3 has 16 amino acids. Germline V gene lookup returns CDR1 SGDLS and CDR2 YYNGEE. Trimming cost V 0 bases and J 2 bases; bases outside gene matches: 8. The CDR3 loop is CASSVGGAGVPYEQYF. CDR3 nucleotides: TGTGCCAGCAGCGTAGGAGGCGCGGGGGTACCCTACGAGCAGTACTTC.